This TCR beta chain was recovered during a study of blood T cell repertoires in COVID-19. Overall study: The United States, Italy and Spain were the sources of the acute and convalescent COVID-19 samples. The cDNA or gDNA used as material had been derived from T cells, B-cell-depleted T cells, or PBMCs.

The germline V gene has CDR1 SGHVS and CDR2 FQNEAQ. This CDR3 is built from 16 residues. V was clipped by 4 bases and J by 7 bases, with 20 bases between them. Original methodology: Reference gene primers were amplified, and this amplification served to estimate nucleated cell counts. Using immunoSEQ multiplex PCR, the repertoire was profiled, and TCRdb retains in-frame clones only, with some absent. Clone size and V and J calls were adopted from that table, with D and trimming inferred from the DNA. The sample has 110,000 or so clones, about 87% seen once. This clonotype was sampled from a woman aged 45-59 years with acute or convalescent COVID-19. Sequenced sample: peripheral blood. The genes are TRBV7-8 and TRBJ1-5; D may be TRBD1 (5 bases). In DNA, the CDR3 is TGTGCCAGCAGCTCGCGGGGGTCCGCCCGGGGGCAGCCCCAGCATTTT. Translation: CASSSRGSARGQPQHF.